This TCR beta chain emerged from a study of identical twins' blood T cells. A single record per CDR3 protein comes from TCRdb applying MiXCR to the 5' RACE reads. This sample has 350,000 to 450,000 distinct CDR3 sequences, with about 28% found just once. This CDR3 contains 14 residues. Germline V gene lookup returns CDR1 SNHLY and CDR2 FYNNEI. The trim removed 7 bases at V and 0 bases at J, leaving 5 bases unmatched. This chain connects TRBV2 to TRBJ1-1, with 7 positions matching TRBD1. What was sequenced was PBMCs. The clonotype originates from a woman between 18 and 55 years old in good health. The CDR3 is CASTGDSMNTEAFF. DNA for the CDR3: TGTGCCAGCACCGGGGACAGCATGAACACTGAAGCTTTCTTT.